The 26 T cell receptor beta chains listed next were all sequenced from one sample in a study of blood T cell repertoires in COVID-19. The protocol was immunoSEQ multiplex PCR, while the TCRdb copy is restricted to in-frame clones and leaves out a portion. The sample includes roughly 250,000 clones, 82% of them seen just once. The sequencing input was peripheral blood. The origin of the receptors is a woman older than 75 with acute or convalescent COVID-19.

This sequence joins TRBV4-1 and TRBJ2-1; TRBD2 matches at 9 bases. The germline V gene has CDR1 MGHRA and CDR2 YSYEKL. The V gene end was trimmed by 3 bases and the J gene end by 7 bases; junction bases not matched to a gene: 10. This CDR3 is built from 16 residues. This chain's CDR3 is CASSQLSGSSGNEQFF. The CDR3 DNA follows: TGCGCCAGCAGCCAGCTTAGCGGGAGTTCTGGGAATGAGCAGTTCTTC.

The V call is TRBV6-6, the J call TRBJ1-1; TRBD1 matches 8 bases. Germline lookup yields CDR1 MNHNY and CDR2 SVGAGI (reference sequence). The CDR3 covers 14 residues. Trimming took 4 bases from V and 0 from J; bases not matched to a gene: 1. Here the CDR3 DNA reads TGTGCCAGCAGTTGGGACAGGATGAACACTGAAGCTTTCTTT. Residues: CASSWDRMNTEAFF.

Here the CDR3 reads CASSVVASGSGEQFF. The CDR3 DNA reads as TGTGCCAGCAGCGTAGTGGCTAGCGGGAGCGGTGAGCAGTTCTTC. The chain employs TRBV9 and TRBJ2-1; the match to TRBD2 covers 10 bases. The CDR3 is 15 residues long. Looked up from germline, CDR1 is SGDLS and CDR2 is YYNGEE. The V gene end was trimmed by 0 bases and the J gene end by 9 bases; junction bases not matched to a gene: 6.

With regard to this clone: This CDR3 is also generated by other DNA sequences in the sample. The chain is built from TRBV5-1 and TRBJ2-2; 8 nucleotides line up with TRBD1. With V trimmed by 2 bases and J by 0 bases, 0 bases remained unmatched. Germline V gene sequence: CDR1 SGHRS, CDR2 YFSETQ. The CDR3 length is 15 residues. DNA of the CDR3: TGCGCCAGCAGCTTACAGGGGGCGAACACCGGGGAGCTGTTTTTT. Translated: CASSLQGANTGELFF.

V and J are TRBV6-5 and TRBJ1-4, with D perhaps TRBD1 (5 bases). There are 14 residues in the CDR3. Trimming cost V 4 bases and J 4 bases, with 10 bases left between them. The germline CDR1 and CDR2 sequences are MNHEY and SVGAGI. CDR3 in DNA: TGTGCCAGCAGTTGGACACGAATTAATGAAAAACTGTTTTTT. Residues: CASSWTRINEKLFF.

This rearrangement joins TRBV6-1 to TRBJ1-2; D remains unclear. Germline lookup yields CDR1 MNHNS and CDR2 SASEGT. V was cut by 2 bases and J by 5 bases, with 18 bases left in between. CDR3 size: 16 residues. The CDR3 is CASSESTTRLGYGYTF. Here the CDR3 DNA reads TGTGCCAGCAGTGAATCCACCACTAGGTTAGGGTATGGCTACACCTTC.

V usage is TRBV14 and J usage is TRBJ2-7; possibly TRBD2 for D (5 bases). Germline loops: CDR1 SGHDN, CDR2 FVKESK. V lost 1 base and J lost 0, with 13 bases in between. The CDR3 length is 16 residues. The CDR3 DNA reads TGTGCCAGCAGCCAAGGACGGCTAGCCGTCTCCTACGAGCAGTACTTC. This sequence encodes CASSQGRLAVSYEQYF.

The chain is built from TRBV7-2 and TRBJ2-5, with D unresolved. Germline V CDR1 and CDR2: SGHTA, FQGNSA. V was trimmed by 0 bases and J by 2 bases, leaving 7 bases between them. There are 14 residues in the CDR3. The CDR3 DNA reads TGTGCCAGCAGCTTAGCGTTAGTTCAAGAGACCCAGTACTTC. This codes for CASSLALVQETQYF. Full variable domain (remainder filled in from reference TRBV7-2 and TRBJ2-5): GAGVSQSPSNKVTEKGKDVELRCDPISGHTALYWYRQSLGQGLEFLIYFQGNSAPDKSGLPSDRFSAERTGGSVSTLTIQRTQQEDSAVYLCASSLALVQETQYFGPGTRLLVL.

The rearrangement links TRBV12-3 or TRBV12-4 to TRBJ1-5; a weak D match, TRBD1 (6 bases). This CDR3 contains 13 residues. Trimming took off 5 bases at V and 7 bases at J, with 12 bases between the two ends. CDR3 sequence reads: CASSGQRGQPQHF. CDR3 in DNA: TGTGCCAGCAGTGGACAGCGGGGGCAGCCCCAGCATTTT.

This clone was counted a single time. The chain is built from TRBV5-1 and TRBJ1-1; D ambiguous. This CDR3 contains 16 residues. Germline V gene sequence: CDR1 SGHRS, CDR2 YFSETQ. V was cut by 1 base and J by 3 bases, with 16 bases left in between. The CDR3 DNA follows: TGCGCCAGCAGCTTGACGGCGACGAGGGAATACACTGAAGCTTTCTTT. Residues: CASSLTATREYTEAFF.

V usage is TRBV29-1 and J usage is TRBJ2-5; D possibly corresponds to TRBD2 (6 bases). Trimming removed 2 bases from V and 9 bases from J, with 13 bases in between. Per the germline V gene, CDR1 is SQVTM and CDR2 is ANQGSEA. The CDR3 consists of 12 residues. This chain's CDR3 is CSVEWRDGAQYF. CDR3 sequence (DNA): TGCAGCGTTGAATGGCGGGACGGAGCCCAGTACTTC.

As to this clone: Other DNA sequences in this sample translate to the same CDR3. The J gene is TRBJ2-5, the V gene TRBV7-2; a possible D gene is TRBD1 (6 bases). The CDR3 is 14 amino acids. Trimming cost V 1 base and J 4 bases, with 10 bases left between them. Germline CDR1 is SGHTA and CDR2 is FQGNSA. The CDR3 sequence: CASSLVSRGETQYF. CDR3 coding DNA: TGTGCCAGCAGCTTAGTGTCCAGGGGAGAGACCCAGTACTTC.

This clone was detected once. The gene calls are TRBV7-2 and TRBJ2-2, with a tentative D call TRBD1 (6 bases). Per germline, CDR1 SGHTA and CDR2 FQGNSA. This CDR3 spans 15 amino acids. Trimming took off 3 bases at V and 6 bases at J, with 14 bases between the two ends. Written as DNA, the CDR3 is TGTGCCAGCAGCTTTCGGACAGATCTAGCCGGGGAGCTGTTTTTT. This gives the protein CASSFRTDLAGELFF.

J is TRBJ1-3 and V is TRBV4-2; 10 bases are a match to TRBD1. Germline loops: CDR1 LGHNA, CDR2 YNFKEQ. V was clipped by 3 bases and J by 2 bases; unmatched bases: 4. This CDR3 comprises 16 residues. The DNA for the CDR3 is TGTGCCAGCAGCCAGGCCGGGACAGGGGCTGGAAACACCATATATTTT. Translation gives CASSQAGTGAGNTIYF.

V is TRBV19 and J is TRBJ2-7; 9 bases agree with TRBD2. The CDR3 consists of 15 residues. The germline gives CDR1 LNHDA, CDR2 SQIVND (reference sequence). V dropped 1 base and J dropped 2; count of bases not matched to a gene: 3. CDR3 sequence (DNA): TGTGCCAGTAGTATAGCCCCTAGCGGGGCCTACGAGCAGTACTTC. Protein sequence: CASSIAPSGAYEQYF. Using reference TRBV19 and TRBJ2-7 for the parts outside the CDR3, the full variable domain is DGGITQSPKYLFRKEGQNVTLSCEQNLNHDAMYWYRQDPGQGLRLIYYSQIVNDFQKGDIAEGYSVSREKKESFPLTVTSAQKNPTAFYLCASSIAPSGAYEQYFGPGTRLTVT.

This chain joins TRBV4-1 and TRBJ1-2; D perhaps matches TRBD1 (5 bases). Trimming removed 4 bases at V and 4 bases at J, with 22 bases between. CDR1 and CDR2 (germline): MGHRA, YSYEKL. CDR3 length: 17 residues. This CDR3 reads CASSPLGGIRRLYGYTF. CDR3 sequence (DNA): TGCGCCAGCAGCCCGCTCGGGGGGATCCGAAGACTCTATGGCTACACCTTC.

The rearrangement links TRBV5-1 to TRBJ2-1; 11 positions match TRBD2. With 4 bases clipped from V and 5 bases from J, the junction kept 5 bases outside the gene matches. CDR1 and CDR2 (germline): SGHRS, YFSETQ. CDR3 length: 15 residues. The CDR3 protein is CASSVTSGGNNEQFF. The CDR3, as DNA: TGCGCCAGCAGCGTCACTAGCGGGGGCAACAATGAGCAGTTCTTC.

This chain connects TRBV7-6 to TRBJ2-2; 10 bases agree with TRBD1. CDR3 length: 17 amino acids. V was clipped by 3 bases and J by 2 bases; unmatched bases: 6. The germline V gene encodes CDR1 SGHVS and CDR2 FNYEAQ. The DNA of the CDR3 is TGTGCCAGCAGCTTCCGTGGGACAGGGGTTAACACCGGGGAGCTGTTTTTT. It codes for CASSFRGTGVNTGELFF.

On this clone: This specimen includes other DNA sequences encoding the same CDR3. The chain recombines TRBV11-2 with TRBJ1-1, with D unclear. The CDR3 is made up of 13 amino acids. Germline loops: CDR1 SGHAT, CDR2 FQNNGV. V lost 5 bases, J lost 1 base, and 8 bases lay in between. The CDR3 nucleotides read TGTGCCAGCAGCCTGAACAGGAACACTGAAGCTTTCTTT. Its protein is CASSLNRNTEAFF.

The CDR3 sequence: CASSSAQGNRSYEQYF. The CDR3 bases are TGTGCCAGCAGCTCGGCACAGGGTAATCGGTCCTACGAGCAGTACTTC. J is TRBJ2-7 and V is TRBV11-2, with a possible D match to TRBD1 (6 bases). CDR1 is SGHAT and CDR2 is FQNNGV in the germline V gene. The length of the CDR3 is 16 residues. Trimming pared 4 bases from V and 1 base from J, leaving 17 bases between.

This chain joins TRBV19 and TRBJ2-3; D may be TRBD2 (5 bases). Per germline, CDR1 LNHDA and CDR2 SQIVND (reference sequence). This CDR3 is 14 amino acids long. Deletions cut 6 bases from V and 2 bases from J, with 12 bases between. In DNA form, the CDR3 reads TGTGCCAGTAGGACGCGGGCCTCCACAGATACGCAGTATTTT. Translation: CASRTRASTDTQYF. The entire variable domain, with the rest obtained from reference TRBV19 and TRBJ2-3, is as follows: DGGITQSPKYLFRKEGQNVTLSCEQNLNHDAMYWYRQDPGQGLRLIYYSQIVNDFQKGDIAEGYSVSREKKESFPLTVTSAQKNPTAFYLCASRTRASTDTQYFGPGTRLTVL.

The chain links TRBV5-1 to TRBJ2-1; a weak D match, TRBD2 (7 bases). Germline CDR1 reads SGHRS; CDR2 reads YFSETQ. This CDR3 has 16 amino acids. V was clipped by 7 bases and J by 10 bases, with 27 bases between them. CDR3 in amino acids: CASRGGGGISDGEQFF. DNA of the CDR3: TGCGCCAGCCGCGGCGGGGGCGGGATCTCGGACGGGGAGCAGTTCTTC.

The genes are TRBV29-1 and TRBJ1-1, with 10 bases identical to TRBD1. The CDR3 runs to 12 residues. The germline V gene encodes CDR1 SQVTM and CDR2 ANQGSEA. After removal of 6 bases from V and 4 bases from J, the junction contained 2 bases not matched to a gene. The CDR3 DNA reads TGCAGCGTAGGGGACAGGGGCACTGAAGCTTTCTTT. Translating it yields CSVGDRGTEAFF.

This sequence joins TRBV5-4 and TRBJ2-1; 9 nucleotides match TRBD1. V was clipped by 0 bases and J by 8 bases; unmatched bases: 12. From germline, CDR1 is SGHNT and CDR2 YYREEE (reference sequence). This CDR3 is 17 amino acids long. The CDR3 region has the DNA TGTGCCAGCAGCTTGGTGCGACAGGGGGATCGTAGCGATGAGCAGTTCTTC. It codes for CASSLVRQGDRSDEQFF. The full variable domain, its missing parts supplied by reference TRBV5-4 and TRBJ2-1, is ETGVTQSPTHLIKTRGQQVTLRCSSQSGHNTVSWYQQALGQGPQFIFQYYREEENGRGNFPPRFSGLQFPNYSSELNVNALELDDSALYLCASSLVRQGDRSDEQFFGPGTRLTVL.

The gene calls are TRBV5-4 and TRBJ1-2; 10 bases align to TRBD1. Germline V lookup: CDR1 SGHNT, CDR2 YYREEE (reference sequence). CDR3 length: 13 amino acids. V trimming: 5 bases; J trimming: 8 bases; junction bases outside the gene matches: 6. The CDR3 sequence: CASRVTGGDGYTF. The DNA of the CDR3 is TGTGCCAGCAGAGTGACAGGGGGCGACGGCTACACCTTC. The full variable domain, rest sourced from reference TRBV5-4 and TRBJ1-2, is ETGVTQSPTHLIKTRGQQVTLRCSSQSGHNTVSWYQQALGQGPQFIFQYYREEENGRGNFPPRFSGLQFPNYSSELNVNALELDDSALYLCASRVTGGDGYTFGSGTRLTVV.

The chain carries TRBV19 and TRBJ1-2; 7 bases align to TRBD1. V was clipped by 6 bases and J by 0 bases; unmatched bases: 4. Germline V gene lookup returns CDR1 LNHDA and CDR2 SQIVND (reference sequence). CDR3 length: 14 residues. In nucleotides, the CDR3 is TGTGCCAGTAGCAGCAGGGGGGCTAACTATGGCTACACCTTC. This encodes CASSSRGANYGYTF.